The entry that follows covers one T cell receptor beta chain sequence. Its matching antigen is unknown. V was shortened by 2 bases and J by 5 bases, with 4 bases between the two germline ends. Germline loops: CDR1 DFQATT, CDR2 SNEGSKA (reference sequence). The length of the CDR3 is 11 residues. The data were obtained in a study of beta chain features in type 1 diabetes. Overall study results and limits: There was no resolution here of whether HLA type influences TCRB rearrangement.

The study reverse transcribed the entire isolated RNA, so it sequenced expressed TCRB transcripts. The read count averaged roughly 4 million across naive, central memory and regulatory T cell samples. Clones were read by immunoSEQ multiplex PCR, and TCRdb kept only the in-frame ones, dropping some. The sample has some 410,000 clones; roughly 11% are singletons. The sequence was collected from a woman aged 18 to 35 in good health. The V and J genes are TRBV20-1 and TRBJ2-1; D is uncertain. The specimen sequenced was naive CD4+ T cells from blood. The CDR3 sequence is CSARQNNEQFF. The CDR3 DNA follows: TGCAGTGCTAGACAGAACAATGAGCAGTTCTTC.